Listed here are 12 T cell receptor beta chains from one sample, sequenced in a study of T-cell memory formation after mild COVID-19. Using its own MiXCR run on the 5' RACE reads, TCRdb lists one record per CDR3 protein. The table has about 38,000 distinct CDR3 sequences, approximately 10% seen once; the top ten hold just under 30%. Material for sequencing was PBMCs or a T cell subset sorted from them (not recorded which). The receptors derive from a man between 18 and 35 years old who had mild COVID-19 (a few samples of this study predate the infection). Cell type and time point are not known.

This chain connects TRBV28 to TRBJ1-1; no clear D gene. Germline CDR1 and CDR2: MDHEN and SYDVKM. CDR3 size: 14 residues. Trimming removed 2 bases from V and 0 bases from J, with 7 bases in between. CDR3 nucleotide sequence: TGTGCCAGCAGTTTAAATCGGCTGAACACTGAAGCTTTCTTT. The encoded protein is CASSLNRLNTEAFF.

This clonotype appeared many times. The chain has TRBV5-1 and TRBJ2-2, with 7 bases identical to TRBD1. Germline CDR1 reads SGHRS; CDR2 reads YFSETQ. CDR3 length equals 15 residues. V gave up 2 bases and J gave up 0 bases; unmatched junction bases: 1. CDR3 nucleotides: TGCGCCAGCAGCTTCGGGACAGCGAACACCGGGGAGCTGTTTTTT. The encoded protein is CASSFGTANTGELFF. Full variable domain (rest looked up from reference TRBV5-1 and TRBJ2-2): KAGVTQTPRYLIKTRGQQVTLSCSPISGHRSVSWYQQTPGQGLQFLFEYFSETQRNKGNFPGRFSGRQFSNSRSEMNVSTLELGDSALYLCASSFGTANTGELFFGEGSRLTVL.

The chain carries TRBV18 and TRBJ2-1; 8 bases are a match to TRBD1. Germline CDR1 is KGHSH and CDR2 is LQKENI. Trimming at V came to 3 bases and at J to 4 bases, leaving 2 bases not matched to a gene. The CDR3 is 14 residues long. For the CDR3, the DNA is TGTGCCAGCTCACCCGGGACAGGATACAATGAGCAGTTCTTC. It codes for CASSPGTGYNEQFF.

This clonotype was counted ten times or more. The V gene is TRBV9, the J gene TRBJ1-1; D gene unclear. Deletions cut 0 bases from V and 4 bases from J, with 13 bases between. Germline V lookup: CDR1 SGDLS, CDR2 YYNGEE. The CDR3 has 15 residues. The CDR3 bases are TGTGCCAGCAGCGTAGGGTCCGCTTCGGGCACTGAAGCTTTCTTT. It is translated as CASSVGSASGTEAFF. Full variable domain (remainder filled in from reference TRBV9 and TRBJ1-1): DSGVTQTPKHLITATGQRVTLRCSPRSGDLSVYWYQQSLDQGLQFLIQYYNGEERAKGNILERFSAQQFPDLHSELNLSSLELGDSALYFCASSVGSASGTEAFFGQGTRLTVV.

In this sample, this clonotype turned up many times. The chain couples TRBV20-1 to TRBJ2-2; 7 bases match TRBD2. V lost 6 bases and J lost 4; bases outside the gene matches: 8. The CDR3 is 14 amino acids. The germline gives CDR1 DFQATT, CDR2 SNEGSKA (reference sequence). The CDR3: CSATGRTGTGELFF. CDR3 DNA sequence: TGCAGTGCAACCGGGAGGACGGGCACCGGGGAGCTGTTTTTT.

The rearrangement joins TRBV5-1 to TRBJ1-2, with D perhaps matching TRBD1 (5 bases). Germline V gene lookup returns CDR1 SGHRS and CDR2 YFSETQ. V was cut by 8 bases and J by 4 bases, with 12 bases left in between. This CDR3 has 12 amino acids. This CDR3 is CARTMGVYGYTF. The CDR3 DNA follows: TGCGCCAGGACGATGGGGGTCTATGGCTACACCTTC. The entire variable domain, with the rest obtained from reference TRBV5-1 and TRBJ1-2, is as follows: KAGVTQTPRYLIKTRGQQVTLSCSPISGHRSVSWYQQTPGQGLQFLFEYFSETQRNKGNFPGRFSGRQFSNSRSEMNVSTLELGDSALYLCARTMGVYGYTFGSGTRLTVV.

This clonotype was counted many times. The V gene is TRBV20-1, the J gene TRBJ1-2; no reliable D call. V gave up 0 bases and J gave up 4 bases, with 12 bases separating them. The CDR3 sequence is 14 residues long. CDR1 and CDR2 from the germline V gene are DFQATT and SNEGSKA (reference sequence). CDR3 sequence: CSARDWQKTYGYTF. As DNA, the CDR3 is TGCAGTGCTAGAGATTGGCAGAAAACCTATGGCTACACCTTC.

In its sample, this clonotype was seen many times. This chain joins TRBV30 and TRBJ2-3; no definite D call. Deletions cut 0 bases from V and 4 bases from J, with 8 bases between. CDR1 is GTSNPN, CDR2 SVGIG, per germline (reference sequence). This CDR3 spans 13 amino acids. CDR3 in amino acids: CAWSVRSADTQYF. The CDR3 nucleotides read TGTGCCTGGAGTGTACGGTCGGCAGATACGCAGTATTTT.

The chain is built from TRBV5-1 and TRBJ2-1; TRBD1 might be the D (6 bases). Per germline, CDR1 SGHRS and CDR2 YFSETQ. V lost 4 bases and J 3 bases, leaving 14 bases between the germline ends. CDR3 length: 15 residues. In nucleotides, the CDR3 is TGCGCCAGCAGCAGGCAGGGGAATAGCTACAATGAGCAGTTCTTC. This encodes CASSRQGNSYNEQFF. Full variable domain (outside the CDR3, taken from reference TRBV5-1 and TRBJ2-1): KAGVTQTPRYLIKTRGQQVTLSCSPISGHRSVSWYQQTPGQGLQFLFEYFSETQRNKGNFPGRFSGRQFSNSRSEMNVSTLELGDSALYLCASSRQGNSYNEQFFGPGTRLTVL.

This clonotype came up many times. The rearrangement joins TRBV27 to TRBJ1-2; 8 bases fit TRBD1. The germline CDR1 and CDR2 sequences are MNHEY and SMNVEV (reference sequence). The CDR3 spans 16 residues. V lost 4 bases to trimming and J lost 3 bases; unmatched junction nucleotides: 10. CDR3 bases: TGTGCCAGCAGTTCCCCATCGACAGGGGTGGACTATGGCTACACCTTC. This translates into CASSSPSTGVDYGYTF.

This clonotype has at least ten counts. The chain links TRBV7-6 to TRBJ2-3; either TRBD1 or TRBD2 may fit D (5 bases each). The CDR3 has 14 residues. V lost 5 bases, J lost 2 bases, and 11 bases lay in between. Germline lookup yields CDR1 SGHVS and CDR2 FNYEAQ. CDR3 bases: TGTGCCAGCAGCGGCTGGGACGTCACAGATACGCAGTATTTT. Amino acids: CASSGWDVTDTQYF. The full variable domain, completed using reference TRBV7-6 and TRBJ2-3, is GAGVSQSPRYKVTKRGQDVALRCDPISGHVSLYWYRQALGQGPEFLTYFNYEAQQDKSGLPNDRFSAERPEGSISTLTIQRTEQRDSAMYRCASSGWDVTDTQYFGPGTRLTVL.

This clonotype came up many times. This chain joins TRBV12-3 or TRBV12-4 and TRBJ1-2; D gene unclear. With 6 bases removed from V and 7 bases from J, the gap between germline ends came to 12 bases. There are 12 residues in the CDR3. In nucleotides, the CDR3 is TGTGCCAGCAGCCGCGAGTCGGGTGGCTACACCTTC. It translates to CASSRESGGYTF.